The 12 T cell receptor beta chains in this list originate from one sample, sequenced in a study of metastatic and nonmetastatic thyroid tumors. Patients had received no treatment of any kind before thyroid surgery. TCRdb called clones again from the PCR reads with MiXCR. Here the sample spans roughly 98,000 clones, 15% being singletons. Source material: blood. These receptors were taken from a female donor with papillary thyroid cancer or a benign thyroid nodule (not recorded which). Some clones in this sample may be carry-over from other donors' samples.

This clone appeared many times. V gene TRBV5-1 combines with J gene TRBJ1-1, with TRBD1 as a possible D gene (5 bases). Germline CDR1 SGHRS, CDR2 YFSETQ. Trimming removed 3 bases from V and 2 bases from J, with 14 bases in between. The CDR3 contains 15 residues. DNA of the CDR3: TGCGCCAGCAGCTCTATCAACCAGGGTAACACTGAAGCTTTCTTT. Translation: CASSSINQGNTEAFF.

This clone was seen ten or more times. The V call is TRBV7-3, the J call TRBJ2-1; 7 bases align to TRBD2. Germline CDR1 and CDR2: SGHTA and FQGTGA. With V trimmed by 4 bases and J by 3 bases, 3 bases remained unmatched. There are 14 residues in the CDR3. The CDR3 region is CASSSSGGYNEQFF. CDR3 bases: TGTGCCAGCAGCTCCTCGGGGGGCTACAATGAGCAGTTCTTC. Together with reference TRBV7-3 and TRBJ2-1, the CDR3 gives the full variable domain: GAGVSQTPSNKVTEKGKYVELRCDPISGHTALYWYRQSLGQGPEFLIYFQGTGAADDSGLPNDRFFAVRPEGSVSTLKIQRTERGDSAVYLCASSSSGGYNEQFFGPGTRLTVL.

This clone has just a few counts. This sequence joins TRBV6-2 or TRBV6-3 and TRBJ2-7; D is unresolved. This CDR3 is 14 amino acids long. The V end was cut by 0 bases, the J end by 5 bases, with 11 bases between. Per the germline V gene, CDR1 is MNHEY and CDR2 is SVGEGT. CDR3 in DNA: TGTGCCAGCAGTTACTCGCAGCTTGGCAACGAGCAGTACTTC. Encoded protein: CASSYSQLGNEQYF.

This clone came up many times. This chain uses TRBV6-1 with TRBJ1-4; D is unresolved. CDR1 is MNHNS and CDR2 is SASEGT in the germline V gene. Trimming left V 5 bases short and J 0 bases short, with 19 bases between. This CDR3 has 18 residues. Written as DNA, the CDR3 is TGTGCCAGCAGTCCCCGACATCCCCGAACCGCAACTAATGAAAAACTGTTTTTT. This gives the protein CASSPRHPRTATNEKLFF.

This clone has ten or more counts. The chain is built from TRBV5-8 and TRBJ1-6, with D unresolved. Germline lookup yields CDR1 SGHTS and CDR2 YDEGEE. The CDR3 is 17 amino acids. V lost 6 bases, J lost 0 bases, and 16 bases lay in between. CDR3 DNA sequence: TGTGCCAGCACGCCTGGTCCAGGAGGCTCCTATAATTCACCCCTCCACTTT. Protein sequence: CASTPGPGGSYNSPLHF. The full variable domain, rest sourced from reference TRBV5-8 and TRBJ1-6, is EAGVTQSPTHLIKTRGQQATLRCSPISGHTSVYWYQQALGLGLQFLLWYDEGEERNRGNFPPRFSGRQFPNYSSELNVNALELEDSALYLCASTPGPGGSYNSPLHFGNGTRLTVT.

V usage is TRBV6-2 or TRBV6-3 and J usage is TRBJ2-3; D perhaps matches TRBD2 (5 bases). This CDR3 has 14 amino acids. V lost 7 bases and J lost 3, with 14 bases in between. The germline gives CDR1 MNHEY, CDR2 SVGEGT. The CDR3 region has the DNA TGTGCCAGCAACGAGGGTCATCCGACAGATACGCAGTATTTT. It translates to CASNEGHPTDTQYF.

This clone was detected ten times or more. The chain couples TRBV19 to TRBJ2-3; D gene unclear. The germline gives CDR1 LNHDA, CDR2 SQIVND (reference sequence). V gave up 3 bases and J gave up 1 base, with 17 bases separating them. CDR3 length equals 17 residues. The CDR3 DNA sequence: TGTGCCAGTAGTATGGACCTTTACGCCACGCGCACAGATACGCAGTATTTT. Protein: CASSMDLYATRTDTQYF.

This clone was counted many times. The chain carries TRBV27 and TRBJ2-2; possibly TRBD1 for D (5 bases). Looked up from germline, CDR1 is MNHEY and CDR2 is SMNVEV (reference sequence). V was shortened by 6 bases and J by 6 bases, with 20 bases between the two germline ends. This CDR3 has 16 amino acids. The CDR3 here is CASRPNPGWGAGELFF. In nucleotides, the CDR3 is TGTGCCAGCAGACCTAATCCAGGGTGGGGCGCCGGGGAGCTGTTTTTT.

This clone was seen ten or more times. V gene TRBV15 combines with J gene TRBJ1-5; no clear D gene. Germline V gene data show CDR1 as LNHNV and CDR2 as YYDKDF (reference sequence). The CDR3 sequence is 17 residues long. V was clipped by 1 base and J by 4 bases, with 17 bases between them. CDR3 region: CATSRGPMDGPNQPQHF. The CDR3 DNA reads as TGTGCCACCAGCAGAGGTCCGATGGACGGACCAAATCAGCCCCAGCATTTT.

This clone was seen ten or more times. V gene TRBV6-1 combines with J gene TRBJ2-3; no clear D. The germline V and J ends were trimmed by 7 bases and 6 bases, with 17 bases remaining between them. The germline V gene has CDR1 MNHNS and CDR2 SASEGT. The CDR3 is 14 residues long. The CDR3 here is CASNARSGRDTQYF. CDR3 sequence (DNA): TGTGCCAGCAATGCAAGGTCGGGCCGGGATACGCAGTATTTT.

On this clone: Possible read error: a much larger clone is one base away. The V gene is TRBV5-4, the J gene TRBJ1-1; TRBD1 matches 8 bases. The V and J ends lost 4 bases and 6 bases, in that order; junction bases with no gene match: 11. The V gene's germline CDR1 is SGHNT and CDR2 YYREEE (reference sequence). The CDR3 totals 15 residues. The CDR3 nucleotides read TGTGCCAGCAGCATAGTACAGGGGGGATTCTCTGAAGCTTTCTTT. Amino acids: CASSIVQGGFSEAFF.

There are many counts of this clone. Within the sample, other DNA sequences also encode this same CDR3. The chain links TRBV3-1 to TRBJ1-2, with D possibly being TRBD1 (5 bases). Germline CDR1 reads LGHDT; CDR2 reads YNNKEL (reference sequence). The CDR3 consists of 14 residues. The V end was cut by 0 bases, the J end by 7 bases, with 12 bases between. The CDR3 sequence is CASSQEIRGGGYTF. The CDR3, as DNA: TGTGCCAGCAGCCAAGAGATTAGGGGTGGTGGCTACACCTTC.